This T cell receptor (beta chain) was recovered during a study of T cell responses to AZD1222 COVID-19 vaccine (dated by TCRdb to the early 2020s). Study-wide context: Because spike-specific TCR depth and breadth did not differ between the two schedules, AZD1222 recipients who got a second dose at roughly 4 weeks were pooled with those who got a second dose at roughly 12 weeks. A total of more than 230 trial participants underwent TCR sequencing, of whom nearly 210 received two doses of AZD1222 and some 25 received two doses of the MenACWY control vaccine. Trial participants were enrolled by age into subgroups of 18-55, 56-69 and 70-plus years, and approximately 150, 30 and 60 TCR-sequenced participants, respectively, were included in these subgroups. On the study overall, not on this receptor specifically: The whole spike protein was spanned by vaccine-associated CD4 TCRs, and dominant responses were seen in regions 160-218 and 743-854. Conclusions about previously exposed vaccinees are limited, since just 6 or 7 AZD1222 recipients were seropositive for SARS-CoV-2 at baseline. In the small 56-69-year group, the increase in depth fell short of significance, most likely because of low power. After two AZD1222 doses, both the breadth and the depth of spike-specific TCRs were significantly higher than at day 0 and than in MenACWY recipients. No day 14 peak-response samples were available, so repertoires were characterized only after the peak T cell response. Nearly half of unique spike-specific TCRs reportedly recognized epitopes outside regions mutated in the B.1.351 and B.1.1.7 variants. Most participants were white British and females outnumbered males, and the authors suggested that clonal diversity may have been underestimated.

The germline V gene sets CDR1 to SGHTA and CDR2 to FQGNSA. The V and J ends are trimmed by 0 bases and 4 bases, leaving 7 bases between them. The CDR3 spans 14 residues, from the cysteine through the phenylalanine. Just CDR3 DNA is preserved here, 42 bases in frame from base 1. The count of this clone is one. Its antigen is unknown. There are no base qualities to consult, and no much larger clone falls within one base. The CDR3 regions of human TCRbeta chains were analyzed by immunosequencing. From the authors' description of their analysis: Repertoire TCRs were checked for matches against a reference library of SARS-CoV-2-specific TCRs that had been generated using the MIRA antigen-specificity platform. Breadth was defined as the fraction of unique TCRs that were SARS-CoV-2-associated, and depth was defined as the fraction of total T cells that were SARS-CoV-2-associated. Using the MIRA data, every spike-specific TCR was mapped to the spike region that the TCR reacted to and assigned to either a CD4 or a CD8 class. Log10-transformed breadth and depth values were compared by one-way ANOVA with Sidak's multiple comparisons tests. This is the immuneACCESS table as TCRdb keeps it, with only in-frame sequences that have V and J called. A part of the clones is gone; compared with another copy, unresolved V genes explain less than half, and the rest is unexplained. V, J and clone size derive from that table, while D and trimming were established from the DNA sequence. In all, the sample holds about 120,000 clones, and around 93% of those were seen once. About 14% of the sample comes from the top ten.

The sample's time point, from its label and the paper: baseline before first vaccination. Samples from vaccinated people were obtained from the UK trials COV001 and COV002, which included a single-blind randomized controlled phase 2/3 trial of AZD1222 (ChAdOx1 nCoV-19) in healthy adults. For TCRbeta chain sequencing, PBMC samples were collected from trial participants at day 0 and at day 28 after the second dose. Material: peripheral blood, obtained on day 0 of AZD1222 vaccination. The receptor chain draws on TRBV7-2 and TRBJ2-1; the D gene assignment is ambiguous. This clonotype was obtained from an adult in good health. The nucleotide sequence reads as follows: TGTGCCAGCAGCTTAGCGTCGGGTTACAATGAGCAGTTCTTC. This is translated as CASSLASGYNEQFF.